The clone carrying this TCR beta chain was detected once. These data belong to a study of PD-1 blockade in classical Hodgkin lymphoma. Every patient experienced relapse after autologous stem cell transplantation, and brentuximab vedotin exposure varied. The data were produced by immunoSEQ multiplex PCR, yet TCRdb's version contains in-frame clones alone and is incomplete. The table records 20,000 or so clones, around 70% of them present only once. The V end lost 2 bases, the J end lost 8 bases, and 20 bases lay between the germline ends. Germline V CDR1 and CDR2: SGHRS, YFSETQ. The CDR3 has 16 amino acids.

The sample consisted of peripheral blood mononuclear cells (PBMCs), taken before the second cycle of nivolumab. The TCR was taken from a human donor with classical Hodgkin lymphoma. The chain recombines TRBV5-1 with TRBJ2-1, with D tentatively TRBD2 (6 bases). The CDR3 is CASSFGVWEEGDEQFF. The CDR3, as DNA: TGCGCCAGCAGCTTTGGGGTGTGGGAGGAAGGCGATGAGCAGTTCTTC.